This is a list of T cell receptor beta chains from one sample in a study of blood T cell repertoires in COVID-19. Produced via immunoSEQ multiplex PCR; TCRdb's table is partial and in-frame only. The sample has around 78,000 clones, about nine tenths seen once. Sequencing was carried out using peripheral blood. These receptors all stem from a man in his 70s with active or convalescent COVID-19. Each CDR3 is given with its conserved first and last residue. A D gene is named only where the DNA matches it firmly. Size tells how often a clone was seen (once, few, many) or the class of an expanded clone, and some rows leave it out.

D	V	J	size	CDR3	DNA
NA	TRBV2	TRBJ2-3	once	CASRSDHRRGQYF	TGTGCCAGCAGATCGGACCATCGCCGGGGGCAGTATTTT
NA	TRBV7-7	TRBJ2-2	NA	CASSTGQNTGELFF	TGTGCTAGCAGCACCGGACAGAACACCGGGGAGCTGTTTTTT
TRBD2	TRBV10-3	TRBJ2-2	NA	CAIRKTSGSVNTGELFF	TGTGCCATCAGGAAGACTAGCGGGAGTGTAAACACCGGGGAGCTGTTTTTT
TRBD2	TRBV19	TRBJ2-5	NA	CASSPIPGRTSGREETQYF	TGTGCCAGTAGTCCAATCCCTGGCAGGACTAGCGGGAGGGAAGAGACCCAGTACTTC
TRBD1	TRBV6-8	TRBJ2-6	NA	CASSYPDRVRPTGANVLTF	TGTGCCAGCAGTTACCCCGACAGGGTACGGCCCACTGGGGCCAACGTCCTGACTTTC
NA	TRBV11-2	TRBJ1-4	NA	CASSARGLGNEKLFF	TGTGCCAGCAGCGCCCGAGGGTTGGGGAATGAAAAACTGTTTTTT
NA	TRBV19	TRBJ1-1	NA	CASSIEKGVNTEAFF	TGTGCCAGTAGTATTGAAAAGGGGGTGAACACTGAAGCTTTCTTT
NA	TRBV5-4	TRBJ1-3	NA	CASSPGNSGNTIYF	TGTGCCAGCAGCCCGGGAAACTCTGGAAACACCATATATTTT
TRBD2	TRBV6-7	TRBJ2-7	NA	CASSYSSGRALYEQYF	TGTGCCAGCAGTTACTCGAGCGGGAGGGCTCTCTACGAGCAGTACTTC
TRBD2	TRBV10-1	TRBJ2-7	NA	CASSEAKRTGFKREGREQYF	TGCGCCAGCAGTGAGGCCAAACGGACAGGGTTCAAGCGGGAGGGCCGCGAGCAGTACTTC
NA	TRBV5-1	TRBJ2-7	NA	CASSLAGGSYEQYF	TGCGCCAGCAGCTTGGCCGGCGGATCCTACGAGCAGTACTTC
NA	TRBV27	TRBJ2-2	NA	CASSSLPRAGELFF	TGTGCCAGCAGTTCTCTGCCGAGGGCCGGGGAGCTGTTTTTT
NA	TRBV28	TRBJ1-5	NA	CASRTGRGGQPQHF	TGTGCCAGCAGGACCGGGCGAGGGGGTCAGCCCCAGCATTTT
NA	TRBV4-1	TRBJ2-7	once	CASSQGPDSYEQYF	TGCGCCAGCAGCCAAGGGCCCGACTCCTACGAGCAGTACTTC
NA	TRBV5-1	TRBJ2-3	NA	CASSLAPQGISDTQYF	TGCGCCAGCAGCTTAGCTCCCCAGGGTATTTCAGATACGCAGTATTTT
TRBD1	TRBV30	TRBJ1-6	NA	CAWTRGQGGNSPLHF	TGTGCCTGGACCCGGGGACAGGGAGGAAATTCACCCCTCCACTTT
NA	TRBV6-2/TRBV6-3	TRBJ2-7	once	CASSLSLTPQTYEQYF	TGTGCCAGCAGTCTTTCCTTGACTCCACAAACCTACGAGCAGTACTTC
NA	TRBV29-1	TRBJ2-7	NA	CSVTWGAYEQYF	TGCAGCGTAACATGGGGAGCCTACGAGCAGTACTTC